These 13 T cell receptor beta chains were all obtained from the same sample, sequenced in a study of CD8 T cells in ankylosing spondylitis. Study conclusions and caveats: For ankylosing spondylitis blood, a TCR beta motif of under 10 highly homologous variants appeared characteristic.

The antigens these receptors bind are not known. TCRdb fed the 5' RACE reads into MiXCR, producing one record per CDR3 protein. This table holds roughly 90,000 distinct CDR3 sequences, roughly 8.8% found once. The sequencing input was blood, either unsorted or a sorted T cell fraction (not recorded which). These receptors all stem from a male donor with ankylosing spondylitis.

CDR3 DNA: TGCTGTGTCTCGGGACTAGCGGGAGATGCGGTGAGAGAGACCCAGTACTTC. Protein sequence: CCVSGLAGDAVRETQYF. The chain is built from TRBV20-1 and TRBJ2-5, with TRBD2 identical over 14 bases. CDR3 length: 17 residues. Germline values: CDR1 DFQATT, CDR2 SNEGSKA (reference sequence).

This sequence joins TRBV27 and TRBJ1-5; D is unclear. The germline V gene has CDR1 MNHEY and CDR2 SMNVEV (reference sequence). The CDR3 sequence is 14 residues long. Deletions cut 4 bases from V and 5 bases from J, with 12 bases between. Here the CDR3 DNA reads TGTGCCAGCAGTTATGGCAGGCTGGATCAGCCCCAGCATTTT. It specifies CASSYGRLDQPQHF.

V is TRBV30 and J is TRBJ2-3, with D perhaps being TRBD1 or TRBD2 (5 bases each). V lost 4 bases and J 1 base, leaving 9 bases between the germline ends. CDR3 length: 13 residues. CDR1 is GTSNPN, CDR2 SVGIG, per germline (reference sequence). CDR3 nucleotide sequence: TGTGCCTGGATCGGGACGGGCACAGATACGCAGTATTTT. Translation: CAWIGTGTDTQYF.

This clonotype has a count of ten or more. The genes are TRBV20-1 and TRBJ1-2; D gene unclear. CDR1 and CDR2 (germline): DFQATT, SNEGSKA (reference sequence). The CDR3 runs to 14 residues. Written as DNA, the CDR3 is TGCACCCCAATCCAGGCGGAAAAAGACTATGGCTACACCTTC. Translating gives CTPIQAEKDYGYTF.

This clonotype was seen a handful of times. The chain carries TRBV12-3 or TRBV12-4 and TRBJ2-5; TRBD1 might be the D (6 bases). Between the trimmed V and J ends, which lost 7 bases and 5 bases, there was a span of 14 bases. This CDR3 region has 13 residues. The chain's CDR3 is CASNQGMGETQYF. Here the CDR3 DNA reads TGTGCCAGCAACCAGGGGATGGGGGAGACCCAGTACTTC.

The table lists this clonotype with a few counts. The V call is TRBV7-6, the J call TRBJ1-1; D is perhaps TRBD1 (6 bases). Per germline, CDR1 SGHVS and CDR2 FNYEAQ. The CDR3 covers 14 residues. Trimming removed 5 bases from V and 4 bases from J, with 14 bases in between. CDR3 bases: TGTGCCAGCAGCAGGGGGGCGCTGGGCACTGAAGCTTTCTTT. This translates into CASSRGALGTEAFF.

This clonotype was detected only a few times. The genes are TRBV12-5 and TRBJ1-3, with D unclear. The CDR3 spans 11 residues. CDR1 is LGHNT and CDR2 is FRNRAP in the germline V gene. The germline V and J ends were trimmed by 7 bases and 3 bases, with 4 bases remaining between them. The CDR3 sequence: CASVGGNTIYF. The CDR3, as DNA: TGTGCTAGTGTTGGTGGAAACACCATATATTTT. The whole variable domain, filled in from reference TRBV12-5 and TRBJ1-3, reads DARVTQTPRHKVTEMGQEVTMRCQPILGHNTVFWYRQTMMQGLELLAYFRNRAPLDDSGMPKDRFSAEMPDATLATLKIQPSEPRDSAVYFCASVGGNTIYFGEGSWLTVV.

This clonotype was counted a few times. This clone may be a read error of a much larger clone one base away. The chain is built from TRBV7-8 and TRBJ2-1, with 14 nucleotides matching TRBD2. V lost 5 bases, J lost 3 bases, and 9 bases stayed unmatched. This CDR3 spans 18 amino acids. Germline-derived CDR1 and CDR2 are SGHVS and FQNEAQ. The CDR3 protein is CASSMGLAGADYYNEQFF. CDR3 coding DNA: TGTGCCAGCAGCATGGGACTAGCGGGGGCAGATTACTACAATGAGCAGTTCTTC.

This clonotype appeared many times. CDR3 DNA sequence: TGTGCCAGCAGCCGCGACAGGGGAGGAGAGACCCAGTACTTC. Encoded protein: CASSRDRGGETQYF. This chain uses TRBV7-8 with TRBJ2-5; 8 bases are shared with TRBD1. The J segment lost 4 bases and the V segment lost 5 bases, leaving 6 bases of the junction unmatched. CDR1 is SGHVS and CDR2 is FQNEAQ in the germline V gene. There are 14 residues in the CDR3.

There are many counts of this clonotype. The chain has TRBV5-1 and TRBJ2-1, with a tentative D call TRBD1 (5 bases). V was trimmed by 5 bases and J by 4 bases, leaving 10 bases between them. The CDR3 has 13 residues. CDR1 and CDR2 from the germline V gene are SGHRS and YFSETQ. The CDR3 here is CASSWQGYNEQFF. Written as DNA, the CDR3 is TGCGCCAGCAGTTGGCAGGGATACAATGAGCAGTTCTTC.

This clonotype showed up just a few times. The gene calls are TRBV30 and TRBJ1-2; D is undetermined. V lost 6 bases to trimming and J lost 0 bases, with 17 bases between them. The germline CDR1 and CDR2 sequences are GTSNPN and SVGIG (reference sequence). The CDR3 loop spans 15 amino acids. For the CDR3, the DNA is TGTGCCTGCGACCGAATGGAGGCTACTAACTATGGCTACACCTTC. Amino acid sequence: CACDRMEATNYGYTF.

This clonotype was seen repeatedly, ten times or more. The CDR3 DNA reads as TGTGCCAGCAGCTTTAGCGGGTTTTACAATGAGCAGTTCTTC. This translates into CASSFSGFYNEQFF. This rearrangement joins TRBV7-8 to TRBJ2-1, with 7 bases that match TRBD2. V shed 3 bases, J shed 4 bases, and the junction held 3 bases outside the gene matches. The germline V gene encodes CDR1 SGHVS and CDR2 FQNEAQ. The CDR3 covers 14 residues.

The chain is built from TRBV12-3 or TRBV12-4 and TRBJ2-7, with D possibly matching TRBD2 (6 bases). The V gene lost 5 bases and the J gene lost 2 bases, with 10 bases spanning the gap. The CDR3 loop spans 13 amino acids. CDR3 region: CASSLGTPYEQYV. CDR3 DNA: TGTGCCAGCAGTCTCGGGACTCCCTACGAGCAGTACGTC.